This TCR beta chain was captured by sequencing in a study of molecular identifiers for immune sequencing clone quantification. Findings and limits, study-wide: The study found clones above 20 RNA copies held over 98% of effector molecules and under 1% in naive cells. For highly expanded clones, sizes could be underestimated when identical TCR molecules share a barcode.

A single record per CDR3 protein comes from TCRdb applying MiXCR to the PCR reads. The table records 400,000 to 600,000 distinct CDR3 sequences, 20% to 25% of them present only once. Germline CDR1 reads MGHDK; CDR2 reads SYGVNS. V dropped 4 bases and J dropped 4 bases, with 5 bases sitting between them. The CDR3 has 11 residues. Many counts were recorded for this clonotype. The antigen remains undetermined. This sequence joins TRBV25-1 and TRBJ2-7, with D hard to call. Sequencing was done on a sample of naive CD8+ T cells from blood, with Jurkat cell RNA spiked in. Subset given: FACS-sorted CD8+CD4-CCR7+CD45RA+ naive T cells. The clonotype was recovered from a human donor in good health. Some libraries in this study had Jurkat cell RNA spiked in. Here the CDR3 reads CASSARYEQYF. CDR3 coding DNA: TGTGCCAGCAGTGCGAGGTACGAGCAGTACTTC.